Here is one T cell receptor (beta chain) with its context. The identical CDR3 is also encoded by other nucleotide sequences in the sample. The sample belongs to a study of cytomegalovirus exposure and HLA in healthy donors. When sampled, the donors appeared nominally healthy, though they likely had unrecorded immune exposures. Both 60 Vbeta primers and 13 Jbeta primers went into the PCR. As processed by the authors: In a later analysis, the count reached about 80 million unique TCR beta chains, with about 10 million shared. Repertoires were generated with immunoSEQ multiplex PCR, while TCRdb's copy carries only in-frame clones and drops some. The V and J calls and clone size are taken from that table; D and trimming were inferred from the DNA. This sample has about 130,000 clones; roughly 79% occur once, and the top ten carry about 1.7%. The TCR originated in a woman between 45 and 65 years old in good health and CMV-seronegative. What was sequenced was PBMCs.

The CDR3 DNA reads TGTGCCAGCAGCGTAGCTTCGGGAAACACCGGGGAGCTGTTTTTT. Amino acid sequence: CASSVASGNTGELFF. This chain connects TRBV9 to TRBJ2-2; a weak D match, TRBD2 (5 bases). This CDR3 spans 15 amino acids. Germline CDR1 and CDR2: SGDLS and YYNGEE. Trimming pared 0 bases from V and 2 bases from J, leaving 8 bases between.